Listed below are T cell receptor beta chains from one sample, sequenced in a study of early T cells in non-severe SARS-CoV-2 infection. TCRdb processed the 5' RACE reads anew with MiXCR; each CDR3 protein has one entry. The data contain 45,000 to 70,000 distinct CDR3 sequences, 11% of them seen just once; the ten biggest clones take up around 9.6%. The sample taken for sequencing was whole blood. The receptors stem from an adult who was a healthcare worker with PCR-confirmed SARS-CoV-2 infection or an uninfected control (not recorded which). Each CDR3 is given with its conserved first and last residue. A D gene is named only where the DNA matches it firmly. Size is stated for part of the rows, as once, few or many counts, or as a class when the clone is expanded.

-	TRBV2	TRBJ1-4	-	CASSVNRGTGEKLFF	TGTGCCAGCTCAGTGAATCGGGGAACTGGAGAAAAACTGTTTTTT
-	TRBV7-9	TRBJ1-1	many	CASSLEYEAFF	TGTGCCAGCAGCTTAGAATATGAAGCTTTCTTT
-	TRBV7-6	TRBJ1-5	-	CASSAQGTYSNQPQHF	TGTGCCAGCAGCGCACAGGGTACATATAGCAATCAGCCCCAGCATTTT
-	TRBV7-2	TRBJ2-5	many	CASRVGSSTETQYF	TGTGCCAGCAGGGTAGGATCAAGTACAGAGACCCAGTACTTC
TRBD1	TRBV25-1	TRBJ2-2	few	CASSDPRTGGTGELFF	TGTGCCAGCAGTGACCCCCGGACAGGGGGAACCGGGGAGCTGTTTTTT
-	TRBV10-3	TRBJ1-1	-	CAIKEGTEAFF	TGTGCCATCAAGGAGGGGACTGAAGCTTTCTTT
-	TRBV3-1	TRBJ2-5	many	CASSHNRASRETQYF	TGTGCCAGCAGCCACAACAGAGCTTCCAGAGAGACCCAGTACTTC
-	TRBV7-9	TRBJ2-5	-	CASSSMGAQRAQETQYF	TGTGCCAGCAGCTCAATGGGGGCCCAGAGGGCGCAAGAGACCCAGTACTTC
-	TRBV7-9	TRBJ2-3	many	CASRQGSTDTQYF	TGTGCCAGCAGGCAAGGCTCCACAGATACGCAGTATTTT
TRBD1	TRBV5-6	TRBJ2-5	-	CASSSRTGRKETQYF	TGTGCCAGCAGCTCCCGGACAGGGAGAAAAGAGACCCAGTACTTC
TRBD1	TRBV19	TRBJ1-5	many	CASGDRTNQPQHF	TGTGCCAGTGGGGACAGGACCAATCAGCCCCAGCATTTT
TRBD1	TRBV7-6	TRBJ1-1	few	CASSPFQGADTEAFF	TGTGCCAGCAGCCCCTTCCAGGGGGCGGACACTGAAGCTTTCTTT
-	TRBV5-1	TRBJ2-3	-	CASSLGVTSTDTQYF	TGCGCCAGCAGCTTGGGGGTAACTAGCACAGATACGCAGTATTTT
-	TRBV20-1	TRBJ2-7	many	CSARDLTGVVRYEQYF	TGCAGTGCTAGAGATCTTACAGGCGTTGTTCGGTACGAGCAGTACTTC
-	TRBV9	TRBJ2-6	-	CASSVEQGSRANVLTF	TGTGCCAGCAGCGTAGAGCAGGGTTCTAGGGCCAACGTCCTGACTTTC
TRBD2	TRBV5-4	TRBJ2-4	many	CASSLLLAGGISKNIQYF	TGTGCCAGCAGTCTCTTACTAGCGGGAGGGATATCCAAAAACATTCAGTACTTC
-	TRBV28	TRBJ2-7	few	CASTLAPDRPYEQYF	TGTGCCAGCACCCTGGCCCCGGACAGACCCTACGAGCAGTACTTC
TRBD2	TRBV2	TRBJ2-3	-	CASDGTSGRSDTQYF	TGTGCCAGCGATGGGACTAGCGGGAGGTCAGATACGCAGTATTTT
-	TRBV2	TRBJ1-1	many	CASRTMNTEAFF	TGTGCCAGCCGAACCATGAACACTGAAGCTTTCTTT
-	TRBV27	TRBJ1-1	many	CASSLVAGVGEAFF	TGTGCCAGCAGTTTAGTTGCAGGGGTGGGGGAGGCTTTCTTT
-	TRBV21-1	TRBJ2-7	many	CASPENGETGGEQYF	TGTGCCAGCCCCGAGAACGGGGAAACCGGGGGCGAGCAGTACTTC
TRBD2	TRBV5-1	TRBJ2-1	-	CASSSPGLVLGEQFF	TGCGCCAGCAGCTCGCCGGGACTAGTACTCGGTGAGCAGTTCTTC
-	TRBV29-1	TRBJ1-4	-	CSVEDPLRETNEKLFF	TGCAGCGTTGAAGATCCACTTCGGGAGACTAATGAAAAACTGTTTTTT
-	TRBV20-1	TRBJ1-6	many	CSAPQGGSYNSPLHF	TGCAGTGCCCCTCAGGGCGGCTCCTATAATTCACCCCTCCACTTT
TRBD1	TRBV28	TRBJ2-7	few	CASSPAGDRGEQYF	TGTGCCAGCAGCCCCGCGGGGGACAGGGGCGAGCAGTACTTC
TRBD2	TRBV28	TRBJ2-3	many	CASRRLAEHTDTQYF	TGTGCCAGCAGGCGACTAGCGGAGCACACAGATACGCAGTATTTT
TRBD1	TRBV28	TRBJ1-4	many	CASSSGQLNEKLFF	TGTGCCAGCAGTTCGGGACAGCTGAATGAAAAACTGTTTTTT
-	TRBV29-1	TRBJ2-6	-	CSVGGSSGANVLTF	TGCAGCGTTGGGGGGAGCTCTGGGGCCAACGTCCTGACTTTC
-	TRBV5-1	TRBJ1-1	-	CASSIENTEAFF	TGCGCCAGCAGTATTGAGAACACTGAAGCTTTCTTT
-	TRBV28	TRBJ1-2	few	CASSPGRGYGYTF	TGTGCCAGCAGTCCGGGGCGAGGCTATGGCTACACCTTC
-	TRBV6-6	TRBJ1-6	-	CASSSDGGNSPLHF	TGTGCCAGCAGCTCAGACGGAGGTAATTCACCCCTCCACTTT
TRBD1	TRBV27	TRBJ2-1	many	CASRQFPGQGTLGQFF	TGTGCCAGCAGACAGTTCCCGGGACAGGGGACCCTTGGGCAGTTCTTC
-	TRBV19	TRBJ1-1	once	CANSPGPGRGTEAFF	TGTGCCAATAGTCCGGGCCCAGGGAGGGGCACTGAAGCTTTCTTT
-	TRBV3-1	TRBJ1-2	-	CASSHHQGGGYGYTF	TGTGCCAGCAGCCACCATCAGGGAGGGGGCTATGGCTACACCTTC
-	TRBV2	TRBJ2-7	many	CASGTGHLSYEQYF	TGTGCCAGCGGAACGGGACACCTCTCCTACGAGCAGTACTTC
-	TRBV5-4	TRBJ2-3	many	CASSEAATSTDTQYF	TGTGCCAGCAGCGAAGCGGCCACTAGCACAGATACGCAGTATTTT
TRBD2	TRBV5-4	TRBJ2-3	few	CASSPRLAGADTQYF	TGTGCCAGCAGCCCGCGGCTAGCGGGGGCAGATACGCAGTATTTT
-	TRBV29-1	TRBJ2-5	many	CSADSEETQYF	TGCAGCGCTGACAGTGAAGAGACCCAGTACTTC
-	TRBV12-5	TRBJ2-7	many	CASGLSPRPQLGEQYF	TGTGCTAGTGGTTTGTCCCCCCGGCCCCAGTTAGGCGAGCAGTACTTC
-	TRBV3-1	TRBJ2-3	-	CASSSRQGTDTQYF	TGTGCCAGCAGCAGCAGACAGGGCACAGATACGCAGTATTTT